This TCR beta chain was recovered during a study of blood T cell repertoires in COVID-19. Study-level information: The cDNA or gDNA used as material had been derived from T cells, B-cell-depleted T cells, or PBMCs.

Sequencing used immunoSEQ multiplex PCR; TCRdb keeps in-frame clones, though not all of them. The sample carries 330,000 or so clones, around nine tenths recorded once. The CDR3 is made up of 13 amino acids. Germline V gives CDR1 LNHDA, CDR2 SQIVND (reference sequence). V was pared by 0 bases and J by 5 bases, with 5 bases between. The chain joins TRBV19 to TRBJ1-5; D unclear. Input material: PBMCs or T cells enriched from blood (not recorded which). This TCR came from a man aged 30 to 39 who had recovered from COVID-19. The CDR3 DNA sequence: TGTGCCAGTAGTATAGACGGGTATCAGCCCCAGCATTTT. Translated, it gives CASSIDGYQPQHF.